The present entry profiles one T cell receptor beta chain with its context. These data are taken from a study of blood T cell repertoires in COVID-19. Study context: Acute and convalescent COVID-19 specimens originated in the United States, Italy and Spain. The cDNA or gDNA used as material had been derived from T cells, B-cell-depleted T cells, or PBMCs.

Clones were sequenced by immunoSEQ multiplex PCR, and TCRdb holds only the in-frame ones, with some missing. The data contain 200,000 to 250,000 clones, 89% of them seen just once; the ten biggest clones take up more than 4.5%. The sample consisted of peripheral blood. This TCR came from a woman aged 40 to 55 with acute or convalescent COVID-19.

In DNA form, the CDR3 reads TGTGCCAGCAGCTTAGCACACCCTACGAACACTGAAGCTTTCTTT. Protein: CASSLAHPTNTEAFF. V is TRBV2 and J is TRBJ1-1; no clear D gene. Germline V gene sequence: CDR1 SNHLY, CDR2 FYNNEI. Deletions cut 6 bases from V and 1 base from J, with 15 bases between. This CDR3 has 15 residues. Full variable domain (missing parts from reference TRBV2 and TRBJ1-1): EPEVTQTPSHQVTQMGQEVILRCVPISNHLYFYWYRQILGQKVEFLVSFYNNEISEKSEIFDDQFSVERPDGSNFTLKIRSTKLEDSAMYFCASSLAHPTNTEAFFGQGTRLTVV.